The 26 T cell receptor beta chains below come from one sample, sequenced in a study of OX40 agonist ivuxolimab in advanced cancers. The data were produced by immunoSEQ multiplex PCR, yet TCRdb's version contains in-frame clones alone and is incomplete. The sample lists around 79,000 clones; roughly 90% were seen once. The specimen comprised CD4+ or CD8+ T cells sorted from blood, sampled in a trial of the OX40 agonist ivuxolimab. Receptors were obtained from an adult with an advanced solid tumor such as melanoma, head and neck, liver or kidney cancer.

V is TRBV7-8 and J is TRBJ1-4; weak D call: TRBD1 (6 bases). V shed 3 bases and J shed 7 bases, with 15 bases lying between them. The CDR3 covers 15 residues. From germline, CDR1 is SGHVS and CDR2 FQNEAQ. Written as DNA, the CDR3 is TGTGCCAGCAGCTTCCGAACAGGGATTAGTGAAAAACTGTTTTTT. This encodes CASSFRTGISEKLFF.

The V call is TRBV28, the J call TRBJ2-5, with 11 bases lining up with TRBD2. V lost 10 bases, J lost 5 bases, and 12 bases stayed unmatched. CDR1 and CDR2 (germline): MDHEN, SYDVKM. This CDR3 contains 15 residues. The CDR3 coding sequence is TGTGCCATTTCACGGAGGCTAGCGGGAGGTGAGACCCAGTACTTC. It codes for CAISRRLAGGETQYF.

The genes are TRBV5-1 and TRBJ2-3; no clear D gene. In germline, CDR1 is SGHRS, CDR2 YFSETQ. The length of the CDR3 is 14 residues. With 0 bases removed from V and 0 bases from J, the gap between germline ends came to 5 bases. CDR3 loop: CASSLEGSTDTQYF. The CDR3 nucleotides are TGCGCCAGCAGCTTGGAAGGGAGCACAGATACGCAGTATTTT. Looking up the rest from reference TRBV5-1 and TRBJ2-3 gives the full variable domain: KAGVTQTPRYLIKTRGQQVTLSCSPISGHRSVSWYQQTPGQGLQFLFEYFSETQRNKGNFPGRFSGRQFSNSRSEMNVSTLELGDSALYLCASSLEGSTDTQYFGPGTRLTVL.

The chain employs TRBV28 and TRBJ2-3; weak D call: TRBD2 (7 bases). This CDR3 contains 18 residues. Trimming left V 3 bases short and J 4 bases short, with 23 bases between. Looked up from germline, CDR1 is MDHEN and CDR2 is SYDVKM. CDR3 nucleotides: TGTGCCAGCAGTTTTTTGAGGGGCTCTGGGAGGGGGGCAGATACGCAGTATTTT. It encodes CASSFLRGSGRGADTQYF.

The chain employs TRBV28 and TRBJ2-2; D is uncertain. The CDR3 contains 13 residues. The V and J ends lost 2 bases and 3 bases respectively, with 4 bases between them. In germline, CDR1 is MDHEN, CDR2 SYDVKM. The CDR3 spells CASSLPHTGELFF. In DNA form, the CDR3 reads TGTGCCAGCAGTTTACCCCACACCGGGGAGCTGTTTTTT.

The genes are TRBV6-5 and TRBJ2-3; TRBD2 aligns across 13 bases. The CDR3 is 16 amino acids. The germline gives CDR1 MNHEY, CDR2 SVGAGI. Trimming removed 4 bases from V and 2 bases from J; junction bases left unmatched: 3. CDR3 in DNA: TGTGCCAGCAGTTGGGGACTAGCGGGGTCCACAGATACGCAGTATTTT. This codes for CASSWGLAGSTDTQYF.

This clone has only one observation. The chain uses TRBV19 and TRBJ1-2; the D gene is possibly TRBD1 (5 bases). Trimming cost V 1 base and J 5 bases, with 5 bases left between them. This CDR3 is 12 amino acids long. CDR1 LNHDA and CDR2 SQIVND come from the germline V gene (reference sequence). CDR3 residues: CASSIGQYGYTF. Here the CDR3 DNA reads TGTGCCAGTAGTATAGGACAGTATGGCTACACCTTC.

CDR3 protein: CASSPGTARETQYF. The CDR3 nucleotides are TGTGCCAGCAGTCCAGGGACAGCTAGGGAGACCCAGTACTTC. This chain joins TRBV28 and TRBJ2-5; 7 nucleotides line up with TRBD1. Germline V gene data show CDR1 as MDHEN and CDR2 as SYDVKM. V was pared by 5 bases and J by 5 bases, with 8 bases of the junction left unmatched. The length of the CDR3 is 14 residues.

In its sample, this clone was seen a few times. The genes are TRBV30 and TRBJ1-5, with D maybe TRBD1 (5 bases). V was clipped by 3 bases and J by 0 bases, with 15 bases between them. Per the germline V gene, CDR1 is GTSNPN and CDR2 is SVGIG (reference sequence). The CDR3 sequence is 16 residues long. The CDR3 protein is CAWSPGGMNSNQPQHF. CDR3 sequence (DNA): TGTGCCTGGAGCCCCGGGGGAATGAATAGCAATCAGCCCCAGCATTTT.

This clone has just one count. Different DNA sequences within this sample yield the same CDR3. The genes are TRBV5-1 and TRBJ1-2, with 9 bases identical to TRBD1. Germline V gene lookup returns CDR1 SGHRS and CDR2 YFSETQ. With 7 bases clipped from V and 4 bases from J, the junction kept 8 bases outside the gene matches. The CDR3 spans 14 residues. CDR3 nucleotide sequence: TGCGCCAGCTCCCCGGGACAGGGCGCCTATGGCTACACCTTC. Protein: CASSPGQGAYGYTF.

The chain joins TRBV30 to TRBJ1-2; D perhaps matches TRBD1 (6 bases). Looked up from germline, CDR1 is GTSNPN and CDR2 is SVGIG (reference sequence). The CDR3 is 13 amino acids. V was shortened by 0 bases and J by 4 bases, with 9 bases between the two germline ends. The CDR3 loop is CAWSVGGGYGYTF. The CDR3 DNA reads as TGTGCCTGGAGTGTAGGGGGGGGCTATGGCTACACCTTC.

V gene TRBV18 combines with J gene TRBJ2-7; TRBD1 might be the D (6 bases). The CDR3 is 13 residues long. V shed 6 bases and J shed 0 bases, with 9 bases lying between them. CDR1 and CDR2 from the germline V gene are KGHSH and LQKENI. CDR3 protein: CASSGQNSYEQYF. CDR3 nucleotide sequence: TGTGCCAGCTCCGGACAGAACTCCTACGAGCAGTACTTC.

The chain joins TRBV5-4 to TRBJ2-5; D call uncertain. Between the trimmed V and J ends, which lost 1 base and 6 bases, there was a span of 19 bases. This CDR3 is built from 16 residues. CDR1 SGHNT and CDR2 YYREEE come from the germline V gene (reference sequence). The CDR3 DNA follows: TGTGCCAGCAGCTTGTTGGTTTCCAGACGCAAAAAGACCCAGTACTTC. Translated: CASSLLVSRRKKTQYF.

This sequence joins TRBV10-2 and TRBJ2-2, with 8 bases identical to TRBD2. Germline loops: CDR1 WSHSY, CDR2 SAAADI. V gave up 2 bases and J gave up 7 bases; unmatched junction bases: 9. The CDR3 is 16 residues long. CDR3 nucleotide sequence: TGCGCCAGCAGTGAGGTCCCGGGAGGGGCAGGCGGGGAGCTGTTTTTT. Translation: CASSEVPGGAGGELFF.

This clone was counted between two and nine times. The V call is TRBV9, the J call TRBJ2-7; D is possibly TRBD1 (6 bases). V lost 0 bases and J lost 6, with 13 bases in between. Germline CDR1 SGDLS, CDR2 YYNGEE. This CDR3 is 14 amino acids long. The CDR3 coding sequence is TGTGCCAGCAGCGTAGAGGGGGAAAGCGCCGAGCAGTACTTC. Translated, it gives CASSVEGESAEQYF. The full variable domain, rest sourced from reference TRBV9 and TRBJ2-7, is DSGVTQTPKHLITATGQRVTLRCSPRSGDLSVYWYQQSLDQGLQFLIQYYNGEERAKGNILERFSAQQFPDLHSELNLSSLELGDSALYFCASSVEGESAEQYFGPGTRLTVT.

The chain combines TRBV9 with TRBJ2-6; D may be TRBD1 or TRBD2 (5 bases each). The ends were cut back, 5 bases at V and 2 bases at J, with 17 bases in the middle. There are 17 residues in the CDR3. Germline CDR1 and CDR2: SGDLS and YYNGEE. This CDR3 is CASRRGQGKAGANVLTF. CDR3 nucleotides: TGTGCCAGCAGGAGAGGGCAGGGAAAGGCTGGGGCCAACGTCCTGACTTTC.

The chain combines TRBV4-1 with TRBJ2-5; D gene unclear. CDR3 length: 15 amino acids. V was pared by 1 base and J by 1 base, with 10 bases between. Germline values: CDR1 MGHRA, CDR2 YSYEKL. The CDR3 DNA sequence: TGCGCCAGCAGCCAAGGGCCTGGGGTCCAAGAGACCCAGTACTTC. Its translation is CASSQGPGVQETQYF.

This chain uses TRBV19 with TRBJ2-5; a weak D match, TRBD1 (6 bases). Germline V gives CDR1 LNHDA, CDR2 SQIVND (reference sequence). The CDR3 extends over 14 amino acids. Trimming took off 7 bases at V and 2 bases at J, with 14 bases between the two ends. DNA for the CDR3: TGTGCCAGTAACCCCTCCGGGACACAAGAGACCCAGTACTTC. It is translated as CASNPSGTQETQYF.

This chain uses TRBV5-1 with TRBJ1-4, with a possible D match to TRBD1 (6 bases). Germline CDR1 reads SGHRS; CDR2 reads YFSETQ. The V and J ends lost 2 bases and 6 bases respectively, with 20 bases between them. CDR3 length: 17 amino acids. CDR3 bases: TGCGCCAGCAGCTTTGGGGACCAACTACAGGGCGATGAAAAACTGTTTTTT. Amino acid sequence: CASSFGDQLQGDEKLFF.

Only one count was recorded for this clone. The J gene is TRBJ1-1, the V gene TRBV10-1; D unresolved. The CDR3 has 14 amino acids. Per the germline V gene, CDR1 is WNHNN and CDR2 is SYGVQD (reference sequence). The V end was cut by 5 bases, the J end by 0 bases, with 10 bases between. The CDR3 reads CASSPGSLNTEAFF. CDR3 coding DNA: TGCGCCAGCAGTCCAGGCAGCTTGAACACTGAAGCTTTCTTT.

The V call is TRBV28, the J call TRBJ1-1; perhaps TRBD1 as D (6 bases). Trimming cost V 6 bases and J 0 bases, with 14 bases left between them. Per the germline V gene, CDR1 is MDHEN and CDR2 is SYDVKM. The CDR3 is 15 amino acids. CDR3 loop: CASSAPTGMNTEAFF. DNA for the CDR3: TGTGCCAGCAGCGCCCCTACAGGGATGAACACTGAAGCTTTCTTT.

This clone came up a few times. The chain has TRBV5-5 and TRBJ1-5; D might be TRBD1 (6 bases). Germline CDR1 and CDR2: SGHKS and YYEKEE (reference sequence). The CDR3 contains 16 residues. V was pared by 4 bases and J by 4 bases, with 18 bases between. CDR3 coding DNA: TGTGCCAGCAGCCCCGAGGGGGGCACGGTAAATCAGCCCCAGCATTTT. This translates into CASSPEGGTVNQPQHF.

V gene TRBV7-8 combines with J gene TRBJ2-1; 10 bases match TRBD2. CDR3 length: 15 residues. Germline-derived CDR1 and CDR2 are SGHVS and FQNEAQ. V dropped 2 bases and J dropped 5; count of bases not matched to a gene: 3. The CDR3 DNA is TGTGCCAGCAGCTTAACTAGCGGGGTCAACAATGAGCAGTTCTTC. Protein sequence: CASSLTSGVNNEQFF.

The chain carries TRBV9 and TRBJ1-1; D is undetermined. The CDR3 totals 13 residues. The germline V gene encodes CDR1 SGDLS and CDR2 YYNGEE. V lost 5 bases and J lost 3, with 11 bases in between. CDR3 nucleotide sequence: TGTGCCAGCAGTTGGGGATCGGACACTGAAGCTTTCTTT. As protein: CASSWGSDTEAFF.

This clone was observed a single time. The genes are TRBV5-4 and TRBJ2-7, with 8 bases lining up with TRBD1. V shed 4 bases, J shed 3 bases, and the junction held 6 bases outside the gene matches. CDR1 is SGHNT and CDR2 is YYREEE in the germline V gene (reference sequence). This CDR3 contains 14 residues. CDR3 loop: CASSEGQDVYEQYF. The DNA for the CDR3 is TGTGCCAGCAGCGAGGGACAGGATGTCTACGAGCAGTACTTC.

J is TRBJ2-7 and V is TRBV29-1, with no clear D. The germline gives CDR1 SQVTM, CDR2 ANQGSEA. This CDR3 region has 10 residues. V was pared by 0 bases and J by 7 bases, with 4 bases between. The CDR3 spells CSVEEGEQYF. The CDR3 DNA reads as TGCAGCGTTGAAGAGGGGGAGCAGTACTTC.